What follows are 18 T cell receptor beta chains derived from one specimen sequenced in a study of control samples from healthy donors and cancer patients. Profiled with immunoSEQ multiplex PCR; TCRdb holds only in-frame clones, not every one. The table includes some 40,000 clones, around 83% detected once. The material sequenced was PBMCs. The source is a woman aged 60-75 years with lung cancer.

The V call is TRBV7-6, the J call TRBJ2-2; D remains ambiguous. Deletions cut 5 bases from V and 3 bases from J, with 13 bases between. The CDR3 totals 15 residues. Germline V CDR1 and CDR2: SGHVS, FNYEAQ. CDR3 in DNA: TGTGCCAGCAGCCCCGGAACCAGTTACACCGGGGAGCTGTTTTTT. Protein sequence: CASSPGTSYTGELFF.

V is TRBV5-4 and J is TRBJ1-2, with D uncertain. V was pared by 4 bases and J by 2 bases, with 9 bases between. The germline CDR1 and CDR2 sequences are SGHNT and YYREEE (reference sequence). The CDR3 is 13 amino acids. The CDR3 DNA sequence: TGTGCCAGCAGCCCCGACCGAAACTATGGCTACACCTTC. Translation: CASSPDRNYGYTF.

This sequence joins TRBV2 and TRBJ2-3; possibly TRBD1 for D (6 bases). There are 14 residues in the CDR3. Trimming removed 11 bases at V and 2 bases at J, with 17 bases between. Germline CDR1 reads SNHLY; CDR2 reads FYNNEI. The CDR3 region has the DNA TGTGCCGACGGGGAACAGGGTAACACAGATACGCAGTATTTT. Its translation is CADGEQGNTDTQYF.

The CDR3 bases are TGTGCCAGCAGTATGGGGAATGGCTACACCTTC. Protein product: CASSMGNGYTF. The chain has TRBV12-3 or TRBV12-4 and TRBJ1-2, with D unclear. The CDR3 covers 11 residues. V lost 5 bases, J lost 6 bases, and 7 bases lay in between.

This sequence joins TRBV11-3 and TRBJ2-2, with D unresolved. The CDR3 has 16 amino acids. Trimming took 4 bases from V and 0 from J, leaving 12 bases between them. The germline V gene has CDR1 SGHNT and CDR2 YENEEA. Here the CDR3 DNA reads TGTGCCAGCAGCTCGGAGACATTGTCGAACACCGGGGAGCTGTTTTTT. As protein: CASSSETLSNTGELFF.

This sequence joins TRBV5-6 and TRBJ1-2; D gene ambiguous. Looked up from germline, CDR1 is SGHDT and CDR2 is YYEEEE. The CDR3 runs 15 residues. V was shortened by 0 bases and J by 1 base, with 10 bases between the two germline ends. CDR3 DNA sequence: TGTGCCAGCAGCTTGGAACGGAGACTTAACTATGGCTACACCTTC. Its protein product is CASSLERRLNYGYTF.

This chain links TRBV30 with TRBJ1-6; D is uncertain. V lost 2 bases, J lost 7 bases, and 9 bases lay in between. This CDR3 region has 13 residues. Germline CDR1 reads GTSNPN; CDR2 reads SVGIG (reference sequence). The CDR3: CAWSSGLNSPLHF. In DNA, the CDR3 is TGTGCCTGGAGTTCCGGGCTAAATTCACCCCTCCACTTT.

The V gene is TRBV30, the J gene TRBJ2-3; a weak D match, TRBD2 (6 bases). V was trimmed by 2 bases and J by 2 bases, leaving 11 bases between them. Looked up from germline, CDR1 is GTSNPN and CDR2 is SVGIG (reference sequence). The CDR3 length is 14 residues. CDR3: CAWSRAGITDTQYF. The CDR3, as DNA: TGTGCCTGGAGTAGGGCGGGAATCACAGATACGCAGTATTTT.

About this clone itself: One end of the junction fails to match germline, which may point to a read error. CDR3 sequence reads: CASGFLPSSPLHF. CDR3 sequence (DNA): TGTGCCAGCGGTTTCCTACCATCTTCACCCCTCCACTTT. The rearrangement links TRBV27 to TRBJ1-6; D gene unclear. From germline, CDR1 is MNHEY and CDR2 SMNVEV (reference sequence). The CDR3 covers 13 residues.

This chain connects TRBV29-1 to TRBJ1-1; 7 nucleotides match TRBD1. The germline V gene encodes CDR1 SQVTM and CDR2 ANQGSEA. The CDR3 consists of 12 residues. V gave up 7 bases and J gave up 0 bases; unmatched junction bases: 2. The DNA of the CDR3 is TGCAGCGCGGGACAGATGAACACTGAAGCTTTCTTT. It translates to CSAGQMNTEAFF.

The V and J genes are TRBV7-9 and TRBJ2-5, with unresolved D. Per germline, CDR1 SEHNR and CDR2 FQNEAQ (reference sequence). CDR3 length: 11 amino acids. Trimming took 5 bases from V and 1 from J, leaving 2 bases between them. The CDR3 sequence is CASSPQETQYF. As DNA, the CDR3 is TGTGCCAGCAGCCCCCAAGAGACCCAGTACTTC.

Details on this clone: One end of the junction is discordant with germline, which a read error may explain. The CDR3 DNA follows: TGTGCCAGCAGATTATCGGACCGAAATACCTACGATGAGCAGTTCTTC. Its protein is CASRLSDRNTYDEQFF. This chain joins TRBV27 and TRBJ2-1; the D is unclear. The CDR3 consists of 16 residues. In germline, CDR1 is MNHEY, CDR2 SMNVEV (reference sequence).

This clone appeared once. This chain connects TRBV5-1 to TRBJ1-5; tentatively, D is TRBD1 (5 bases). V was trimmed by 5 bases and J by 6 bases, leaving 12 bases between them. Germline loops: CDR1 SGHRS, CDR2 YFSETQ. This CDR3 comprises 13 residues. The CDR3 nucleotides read TGCGCCAGCAGTATGGGGGAACGTCAGCCCCAGCATTTT. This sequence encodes CASSMGERQPQHF.

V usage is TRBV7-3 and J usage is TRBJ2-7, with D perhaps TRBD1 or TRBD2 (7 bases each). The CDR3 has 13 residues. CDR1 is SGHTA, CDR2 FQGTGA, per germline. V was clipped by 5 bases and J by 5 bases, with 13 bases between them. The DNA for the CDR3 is TGTGCCAGCAGCCTCCCAGGGGGGGACGAGCAGTACTTC. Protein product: CASSLPGGDEQYF.

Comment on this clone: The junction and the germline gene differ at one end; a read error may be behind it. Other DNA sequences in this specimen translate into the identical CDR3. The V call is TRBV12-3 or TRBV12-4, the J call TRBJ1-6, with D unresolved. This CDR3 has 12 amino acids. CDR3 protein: CASSSSNSPLHF. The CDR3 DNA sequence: TGTGCCAGCAGCTCCTCTAATTCACCCCTCCACTTT.

The CDR3 DNA is TGCGCCAGCAGCCAAGTCGGGACAGGATTCTATGGCTACACCTTC. Its protein product is CASSQVGTGFYGYTF. The V call is TRBV4-1, the J call TRBJ1-2, with 8 bases that match TRBD1. V dropped 1 base and J dropped 4; count of bases not matched to a gene: 5. The CDR3 sequence is 15 residues long. Germline V gene data show CDR1 as MGHRA and CDR2 as YSYEKL.

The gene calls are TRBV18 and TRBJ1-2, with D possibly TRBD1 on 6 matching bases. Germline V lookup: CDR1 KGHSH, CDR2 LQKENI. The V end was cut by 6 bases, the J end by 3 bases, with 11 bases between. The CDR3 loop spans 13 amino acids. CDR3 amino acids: CASSQDRDYGYTF. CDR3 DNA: TGTGCCAGCTCCCAGGACAGAGACTATGGCTACACCTTC.

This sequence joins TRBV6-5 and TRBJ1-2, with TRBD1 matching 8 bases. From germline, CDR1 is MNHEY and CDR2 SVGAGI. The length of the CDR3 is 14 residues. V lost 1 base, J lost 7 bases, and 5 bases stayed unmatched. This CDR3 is CASSYLQGVRGYTF. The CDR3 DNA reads TGTGCCAGCAGTTACTTACAGGGGGTACGTGGCTACACCTTC.